These T cell receptor beta chains were read from a single sample in a study of lymphopenia after photon versus proton radiotherapy. Sequenced by immunoSEQ multiplex PCR; TCRdb stores in-frame clones only, minus some. The sample has tens of thousands of clones; 84% are singletons. Sequencing was performed on peripheral blood, taken from a patient treated with proton-based radiotherapy. Receptor source: a woman in her seventies with pancreatic cancer. Each CDR3 is given with its conserved first and last residue. Fields, in order: D gene, clone size, J gene, V gene, CDR3 protein, CDR3 DNA. A D gene is named only where the DNA matches it firmly. Not every row has a clone size; where given, it reads once, few, many or a size class.

D: NA; size: NA; J: TRBJ1-5; V: TRBV6-6; CDR3: CASSYSNSNQPQHF; DNA: TGTGCCAGCAGTTACTCTAATAGCAATCAGCCCCAGCATTTT
D: TRBD2; size: NA; J: TRBJ2-7; V: TRBV6-1; CDR3: CASSEMVGSGSYEQYF; DNA: TGTGCCAGCAGTGAGATGGTGGGTAGCGGGAGCTACGAGCAGTACTTC
D: NA; size: NA; J: TRBJ2-3; V: TRBV9; CDR3: CASSVLGRPSTDTQYF; DNA: TGTGCCAGCAGCGTATTGGGGAGACCTAGCACAGATACGCAGTATTTT
D: NA; size: NA; J: TRBJ1-5; V: TRBV6-1; CDR3: CASSAWGGREPQHF; DNA: TGTGCCAGCAGTGCTTGGGGAGGGAGGGAGCCCCAGCATTTT
D: NA; size: once; J: TRBJ2-5; V: TRBV30; CDR3: CAWSGVGGTYQETQYF; DNA: TGTGCCTGGAGTGGCGTCGGGGGAACTTACCAAGAGACCCAGTACTTC
D: TRBD2; size: NA; J: TRBJ2-7; V: TRBV14; CDR3: CASSPTLAGSEQYF; DNA: TGTGCCAGCAGCCCAACCCTAGCGGGGTCCGAGCAGTACTTC
D: NA; size: NA; J: TRBJ1-6; V: TRBV7-9; CDR3: CASSLATGTAYNSPLHF; DNA: TGTGCCAGCAGCTTAGCTACCGGGACGGCCTATAATTCACCCCTCCACTTT
D: NA; size: NA; J: TRBJ2-7; V: TRBV5-1; CDR3: CASTGTFSYEQYF; DNA: TGCGCCAGCACCGGGACATTTTCCTACGAGCAGTACTTC
D: NA; size: once; J: TRBJ2-1; V: TRBV6-6; CDR3: CASSLTGSSYNEQFF; DNA: TGTGCCAGCAGCCTCACAGGGAGTTCCTACAATGAGCAGTTCTTC
D: NA; size: NA; J: TRBJ1-1; V: TRBV7-2; CDR3: CASSRTGSVMNTEAFF; DNA: TGTGCCAGCAGTCGTACAGGGTCGGTGATGAACACTGAAGCTTTCTTT
D: NA; size: few; J: TRBJ1-1; V: TRBV12-5; CDR3: CASGSLGTEAFF; DNA: TGTGCTAGTGGTTCGCTGGGGACTGAAGCTTTCTTT
D: NA; size: once; J: TRBJ1-6; V: TRBV18; CDR3: CASSPLGLNSPLHF; DNA: TGTGCCAGCTCACCACTAGGGCTAAATTCACCCCTCCACTTT
D: NA; size: NA; J: TRBJ2-5; V: TRBV5-1; CDR3: CASSLAQAQETQYF; DNA: TGCGCCAGCAGCTTGGCCCAGGCTCAAGAGACCCAGTACTTC
D: NA; size: NA; J: TRBJ2-1; V: TRBV10-3; CDR3: CAISEPGTGHGEQFF; DNA: TGTGCCATCAGTGAGCCCGGGACTGGTCATGGAGAGCAGTTCTTC
D: TRBD1; size: NA; J: TRBJ1-2; V: TRBV30; CDR3: CAWSGDRANYGYTF; DNA: TGTGCCTGGAGTGGGGACAGAGCTAACTATGGCTACACCTTC
D: TRBD2; size: NA; J: TRBJ2-5; V: TRBV19; CDR3: CASRRLAGGGETQYF; DNA: TGTGCCAGTAGGAGACTAGCGGGAGGGGGGGAGACCCAGTACTTC
D: TRBD2; size: NA; J: TRBJ2-2; V: TRBV5-1; CDR3: CASSLPTEPLAGANTGELFF; DNA: TGCGCCAGCAGCCTACCCACCGAACCACTAGCGGGAGCTAACACCGGGGAGCTGTTTTTT
D: TRBD2; size: NA; J: TRBJ2-1; V: TRBV6-5; CDR3: CASSYSGTRSDEQFF; DNA: TGTGCCAGCAGTTACTCGGGGACTAGATCCGATGAGCAGTTCTTC
D: TRBD1; size: NA; J: TRBJ2-3; V: TRBV5-1; CDR3: CASSDRDRGTDTQYF; DNA: TGCGCCAGCAGCGACCGGGACAGGGGCACAGATACGCAGTATTTT
D: TRBD1; size: NA; J: TRBJ1-2; V: TRBV28; CDR3: CASSSWTGPNYGYTF; DNA: TGTGCCAGCAGTTCTTGGACAGGGCCTAACTATGGCTACACCTTC
D: NA; size: NA; J: TRBJ1-1; V: TRBV6-5; CDR3: CATGRQSVETEAFF; DNA: TGTGCCACCGGAAGACAATCAGTAGAGACTGAAGCTTTCTTT
D: NA; size: NA; J: TRBJ1-1; V: TRBV6-1; CDR3: CASSEYGQAEAFF; DNA: TGTGCCAGCAGTGAATATGGGCAGGCTGAAGCTTTCTTT
D: NA; size: NA; J: TRBJ2-2; V: TRBV27; CDR3: CASSSGTNTGELFF; DNA: TGTGCCAGCAGCTCCGGGACCAACACCGGGGAGCTGTTTTTT